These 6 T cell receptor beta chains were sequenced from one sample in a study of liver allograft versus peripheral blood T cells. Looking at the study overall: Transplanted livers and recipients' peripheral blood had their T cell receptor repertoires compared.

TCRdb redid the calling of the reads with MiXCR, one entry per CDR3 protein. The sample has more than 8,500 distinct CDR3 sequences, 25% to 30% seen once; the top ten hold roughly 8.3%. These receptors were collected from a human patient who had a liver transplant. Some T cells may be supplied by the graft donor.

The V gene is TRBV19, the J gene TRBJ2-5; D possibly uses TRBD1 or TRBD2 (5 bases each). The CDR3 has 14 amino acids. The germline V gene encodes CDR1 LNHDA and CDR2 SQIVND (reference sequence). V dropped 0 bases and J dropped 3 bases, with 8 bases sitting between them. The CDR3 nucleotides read TGTGCCAGTAGTATAGATGGGGGTAAAGAGACCCAGTACTTC. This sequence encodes CASSIDGGKETQYF.

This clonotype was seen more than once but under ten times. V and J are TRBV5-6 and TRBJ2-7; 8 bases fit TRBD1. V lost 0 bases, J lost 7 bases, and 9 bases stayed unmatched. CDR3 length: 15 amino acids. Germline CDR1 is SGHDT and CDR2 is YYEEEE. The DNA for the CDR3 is TGTGCCAGCAGCTTGGTGCCAGGGGGCGGGGATGAGCAGTACTTC. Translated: CASSLVPGGGDEQYF.

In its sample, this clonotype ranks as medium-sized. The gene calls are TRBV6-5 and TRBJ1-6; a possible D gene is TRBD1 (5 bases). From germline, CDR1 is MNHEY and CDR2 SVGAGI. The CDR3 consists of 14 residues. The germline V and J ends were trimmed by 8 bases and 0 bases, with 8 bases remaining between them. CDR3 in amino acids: CASRGSSYNSPLHF. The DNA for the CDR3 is TGTGCCAGCCGGGGGAGCTCCTATAATTCACCCCTCCACTTT.

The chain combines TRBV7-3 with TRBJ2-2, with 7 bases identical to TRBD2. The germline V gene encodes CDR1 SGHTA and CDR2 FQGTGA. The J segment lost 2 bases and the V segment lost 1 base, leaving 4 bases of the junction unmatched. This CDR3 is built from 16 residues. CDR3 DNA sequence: TGTGCCAGCAGCTTAAACGGGGGGTTAAACACCGGGGAGCTGTTTTTT. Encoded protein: CASSLNGGLNTGELFF.

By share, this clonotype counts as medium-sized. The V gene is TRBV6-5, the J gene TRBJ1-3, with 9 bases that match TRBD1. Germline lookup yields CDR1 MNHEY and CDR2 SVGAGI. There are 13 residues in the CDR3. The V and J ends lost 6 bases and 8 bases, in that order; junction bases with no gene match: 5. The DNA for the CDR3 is TGTGCCAGCAGCCTACAGGGGGCACACACCATATATTTT. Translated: CASSLQGAHTIYF.

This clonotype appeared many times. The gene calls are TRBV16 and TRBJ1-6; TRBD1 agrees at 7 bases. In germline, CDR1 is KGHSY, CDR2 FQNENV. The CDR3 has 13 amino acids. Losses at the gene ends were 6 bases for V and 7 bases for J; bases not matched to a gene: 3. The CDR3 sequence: CASRGQRNSPLHF. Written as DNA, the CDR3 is TGTGCCAGCAGGGGACAGAGGAATTCACCCCTCCACTTT.